The present entry profiles one TCR beta chain with its context. There is no known antigen for this receptor. The sample holds no much larger clone one base away, and base qualities are not on file. This entry belongs to a study of T cell responses to AZD1222 COVID-19 vaccine (dated by TCRdb to the early 2020s). Regarding the complete study: AZD1222 recipients with second doses at about 4 weeks or about 12 weeks were pooled, because spike-specific TCR depth and breadth did not differ between schedules. A total of 233 trial participants underwent TCR sequencing, of whom 207 received two doses of AZD1222 and 26 received two doses of the MenACWY control vaccine. Trial participants were enrolled into age subgroups of 18-55, 56-69 and 70-plus years, which contained approximately 150, 28 and 58 TCR-sequenced participants, respectively. Broad study findings and their caveats: Only 5 to 7 AZD1222 recipients were SARS-CoV-2 seropositive at baseline, limiting conclusions about previously exposed vaccinees. The whole spike protein was spanned by vaccine-associated CD4 TCRs, and dominant responses were seen in regions 160-218 and 743-854. Participants were mostly white British, with more females than males. The authors suggested clonal diversity may have been underestimated. After two AZD1222 doses, both the breadth and the depth of spike-specific TCRs were significantly higher than at day 0 and than in MenACWY recipients. In the small 56-69-year group, the increase in depth fell short of significance, most likely because of low power. Because no day 14 peak-response samples were available, the repertoires could be characterized only after the peak T cell response. Reportedly, almost half of the unique spike-specific TCRs recognized epitopes lying outside the regions that are mutated in the B.1.351 and B.1.1.7 variants.

The CDR3 regions of human TCRbeta chains were analyzed by immunosequencing. On the authors' methods: Repertoire TCRs were checked for matches against a reference library of SARS-CoV-2-specific TCRs that had been generated using the MIRA antigen-specificity platform. Breadth was defined as the fraction of unique TCRs that were SARS-CoV-2-associated. Depth was defined as the fraction of total T cells that were SARS-CoV-2-associated. Using the MIRA data, each spike-specific TCR was mapped to the spike region that the TCR reacts to and placed in a CD4 or CD8 class. Log10-transformed breadth and depth values were compared by one-way ANOVA with Sidak's multiple comparisons tests. Held by TCRdb, this immuneACCESS table contains in-frame sequences only and omits some clones. Under half of the omission traces to an unresolved V gene where checked; the cause of the rest is unknown. V, J and clone size are those of that table, while D and trimming were read from the DNA. The sample table holds 120,000 to 150,000 clones, of which roughly nine tenths were seen once. The ten largest clones add up to about 5% of the sample.

CDR1 and CDR2 (MNHNY, SVGAGI) derive from the germline V gene (reference sequence). The CDR3 runs 14 amino acids, cysteine and phenylalanine included. Just CDR3 DNA is preserved here, 42 bases in frame from base 1. At the junction V is shortened by 6 bases and J by 1 base; bases outside the gene matches: 5. The intended sense of this specimen's time point label: baseline before first vaccination. The vaccinee samples were drawn from two UK trials, COV001 and COV002, one of which was a single-blind randomized controlled phase 2/3 trial testing AZD1222 (ChAdOx1 nCoV-19) in healthy adults. For TCRbeta chain sequencing, PBMC samples were collected from trial participants at day 0 and at day 28 after the second dose.

Sequenced material: peripheral blood, taken on day 0 of AZD1222 vaccination. The chain employs TRBV6-6 and TRBJ1-1; the junction holds 7 bases that match TRBD1. This clonotype was sampled from an adult in good health. The CDR3 reads CASSSGGRNTEAFF. The DNA sequence is as follows: TGTGCCAGCAGCTCAGGGGGTCGGAACACTGAAGCTTTCTTT.